This T cell receptor (beta chain) comes out of a study of blood T cell repertoires in COVID-19. The CDR3 consists of 14 residues. Trimming pared 4 bases from V and 7 bases from J, leaving 14 bases between. CDR1 is SGHRS and CDR2 is YFSETQ in the germline V gene. The data were produced by immunoSEQ multiplex PCR, yet TCRdb's version contains in-frame clones alone and is incomplete. The table lists about 320,000 clones, under 95% of them singletons. Each recovered donor of Cohort 3 presented with two negative PCRs, clearance, or symptom resolution. Input material: PBMCs or T cells enriched from blood (not recorded which). The chain joins TRBV5-1 to TRBJ2-2; D gene unclear. The receptor was derived from a man aged 55-75 years who had recovered from COVID-19. The DNA for the CDR3 is TGCGCCAGCAGCGATGGTAGATCTGGCGGGGAGCTGTTTTTT. Its translation: CASSDGRSGGELFF.